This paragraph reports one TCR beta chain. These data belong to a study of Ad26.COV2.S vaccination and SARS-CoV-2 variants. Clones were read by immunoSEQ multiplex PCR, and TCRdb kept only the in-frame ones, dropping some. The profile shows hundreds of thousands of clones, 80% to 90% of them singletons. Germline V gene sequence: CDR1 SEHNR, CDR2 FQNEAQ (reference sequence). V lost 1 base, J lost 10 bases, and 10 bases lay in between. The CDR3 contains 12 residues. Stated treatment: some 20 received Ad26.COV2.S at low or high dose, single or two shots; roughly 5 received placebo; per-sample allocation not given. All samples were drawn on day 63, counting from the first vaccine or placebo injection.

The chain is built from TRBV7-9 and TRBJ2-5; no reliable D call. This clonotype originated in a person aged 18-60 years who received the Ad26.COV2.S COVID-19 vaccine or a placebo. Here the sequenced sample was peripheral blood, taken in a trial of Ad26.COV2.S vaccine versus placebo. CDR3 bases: TGTGCCAGCAGCTTAGTGAGTGGGTTCCAGTACTTC. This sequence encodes CASSLVSGFQYF.